These 25 T cell receptor beta chains share one sample of origin, sequenced in a study of cytomegalovirus exposure and HLA in healthy donors. PCR was performed using 60 Vbeta and 13 Jbeta primers. Here immunoSEQ multiplex PCR was the method, and the copy in TCRdb shows in-frame clones only, minus some. This sample yields about 200,000 clones, of which roughly 80% are seen a single time; approximately 2.1% belongs to the top ten. Material: PBMCs. The source of these receptors is a woman aged 30 to 39 in good health and CMV-seropositive.

This clone was recorded only once. The V gene is TRBV30, the J gene TRBJ1-6, with a weak D call TRBD1 (5 bases). V dropped 5 bases and J dropped 4 bases, with 21 bases sitting between them. This CDR3 spans 17 amino acids. Per the germline V gene, CDR1 is GTSNPN and CDR2 is SVGIG (reference sequence). For the CDR3, the DNA is TGTGCCTGGTCCCCCCATGGCGGGGGAGGGTATAATTCACCCCTCCACTTT. It codes for CAWSPHGGGGYNSPLHF.

This chain uses TRBV5-1 with TRBJ2-3; D is uncertain. The germline gives CDR1 SGHRS, CDR2 YFSETQ. This CDR3 is 15 amino acids long. V lost 0 bases to trimming and J lost 3 bases, with 11 bases between them. The CDR3 region is CASSLAGLFTDTQYF. The CDR3 DNA reads TGCGCCAGCAGCTTGGCCGGGTTATTTACAGATACGCAGTATTTT. Full variable domain (rest looked up from reference TRBV5-1 and TRBJ2-3): KAGVTQTPRYLIKTRGQQVTLSCSPISGHRSVSWYQQTPGQGLQFLFEYFSETQRNKGNFPGRFSGRQFSNSRSEMNVSTLELGDSALYLCASSLAGLFTDTQYFGPGTRLTVL.

The chain is built from TRBV4-1 and TRBJ2-3, with 11 bases fitting TRBD2. This CDR3 has 15 amino acids. The J segment lost 5 bases and the V segment lost 4 bases, leaving 5 bases of the junction unmatched. Germline-derived CDR1 and CDR2 are MGHRA and YSYEKL. CDR3 region: CASSLLAGGQDTQYF. In nucleotides, the CDR3 is TGCGCCAGCAGCCTTTTAGCGGGAGGGCAAGATACGCAGTATTTT.

The J gene is TRBJ2-1, the V gene TRBV28; TRBD2 matches at 12 bases. Germline CDR1 MDHEN, CDR2 SYDVKM. V lost 5 bases and J lost 1; bases outside the gene matches: 3. The CDR3 runs 16 residues. CDR3 DNA sequence: TGTGCCAGCAGTACCGGACTAGCGGGGTCCTACAATGAGCAGTTCTTC. It encodes CASSTGLAGSYNEQFF.

Here the CDR3 reads CSVVVASLTQYF. The DNA for the CDR3 is TGCAGCGTTGTGGTAGCGTCCCTGACCCAGTACTTC. This chain joins TRBV29-1 and TRBJ2-5; possibly TRBD2 for D (5 bases). The V and J ends lost 4 bases and 7 bases respectively, with 13 bases between them. From germline, CDR1 is SQVTM and CDR2 ANQGSEA. This CDR3 contains 12 residues.

Comments on this clone: Other DNA sequences in this specimen translate into the identical CDR3. In DNA, the CDR3 is TGCGCCAGCAGCAAAGTCGGCACAGACGATTACAATCAGCCCCAGCATTTT. Protein sequence: CASSKVGTDDYNQPQHF. The chain combines TRBV21-1 with TRBJ1-5; the table's D call, TRBD1, has no DNA check behind it. TRBV21-1 has pseudogene status. The CDR3 extends over 17 amino acids.

The rearrangement links TRBV18 to TRBJ1-4; possible D gene TRBD1, 5 bases. Germline values: CDR1 KGHSH, CDR2 LQKENI. Trimming removed 3 bases at V and 3 bases at J, with 14 bases between. The CDR3 length is 16 residues. CDR3 sequence: CASSPFRRVANEKLFF. The DNA of the CDR3 is TGTGCCAGCTCACCCTTTCGCAGGGTTGCTAATGAAAAACTGTTTTTT.

The chain is built from TRBV10-3 and TRBJ2-7, with TRBD2 as a possible D gene (7 bases). CDR1 ENHRY and CDR2 SYGVKD come from the germline V gene. The CDR3 totals 14 residues. The germline V and J ends were trimmed by 7 bases and 2 bases, with 15 bases remaining between them. DNA for the CDR3: TGTGCCATCAAGGGGGAGGGTCTCACCTACGAGCAGTACTTC. It is translated as CAIKGEGLTYEQYF.

The rearrangement uses TRBV28 and TRBJ1-5; D gene uncertain. Germline V gene sequence: CDR1 MDHEN, CDR2 SYDVKM. V gave up 7 bases and J gave up 0 bases, with 19 bases separating them. This CDR3 has 17 residues. In DNA, the CDR3 is TGTGCCAGCACCTCCGCTGGGAGCGCCTATAGCAATCAGCCCCAGCATTTT. The encoded protein is CASTSAGSAYSNQPQHF.

The rearrangement joins TRBV5-6 to TRBJ2-7; D perhaps matches TRBD1 (5 bases). Deletions cut 6 bases from V and 6 bases from J, with 28 bases between. Germline CDR1 and CDR2: SGHDT and YYEEEE. The CDR3 contains 17 residues. CDR3 sequence reads: CASTVRHVGQGSREQYF. The CDR3, as DNA: TGTGCCAGCACTGTTCGTCACGTGGGGCAGGGCTCGCGCGAGCAGTACTTC.

This clone was seen a single time. The V gene is TRBV28, the J gene TRBJ1-1; the D is unclear. This CDR3 contains 14 residues. The V end was cut by 3 bases, the J end by 0 bases, with 8 bases between. The germline V gene has CDR1 MDHEN and CDR2 SYDVKM. The CDR3 nucleotides read TGTGCCAGCAGTTTCGTAAGCTTGAACACTGAAGCTTTCTTT. It is translated as CASSFVSLNTEAFF.

This clone was seen a few times. The chain combines TRBV29-1 with TRBJ1-5; D possibly corresponds to TRBD1 (6 bases). Germline V gives CDR1 SQVTM, CDR2 ANQGSEA. V was clipped by 5 bases and J by 6 bases, with 14 bases between them. CDR3 size: 13 residues. In DNA form, the CDR3 reads TGCAGCGTTCGGGGGGGCGTTGGTCAGCCCCAGCATTTT. Its protein is CSVRGGVGQPQHF.

In regard to this clone: Sequence at one end of the junction differs from germline and may be a read error. V gene TRBV15 combines with J gene TRBJ1-2, with D possibly being TRBD1 (5 bases). In germline, CDR1 is LNHNV, CDR2 YYDKDF (reference sequence). This CDR3 is 14 amino acids long. CDR3 sequence reads: CATSRDTRDYGHTF. The CDR3 DNA is TGTGCCACCAGCAGAGATACGCGGGACTATGGCCACACCTTC.

This chain connects TRBV5-4 to TRBJ1-6; 10 bases fit TRBD1. The CDR3 extends over 15 amino acids. V lost 4 bases and J lost 6; bases outside the gene matches: 4. Germline CDR1 SGHNT, CDR2 YYREEE (reference sequence). The CDR3 DNA sequence: TGTGCCAGCAGCCCCGGGGACAGGGGTAATTCACCCCTCCACTTT. Residues: CASSPGDRGNSPLHF.

The V and J genes are TRBV9 and TRBJ1-2; 8 nucleotides line up with TRBD1. This CDR3 has 14 residues. In germline, CDR1 is SGDLS, CDR2 YYNGEE. The J segment lost 7 bases and the V segment lost 3 bases, leaving 8 bases of the junction unmatched. CDR3 bases: TGTGCCAGCAGCGCCGGACAGGGACCCCCTGGCTACACCTTC. The encoded protein is CASSAGQGPPGYTF.

This rearrangement joins TRBV5-4 to TRBJ1-1, with 10 bases fitting TRBD1. The length of the CDR3 is 15 residues. V lost 5 bases to trimming and J lost 5 bases; unmatched junction nucleotides: 9. Germline assignment: CDR1 SGHNT and CDR2 YYREEE (reference sequence). The DNA of the CDR3 is TGTGCCAGCAGTTCTCCGGGACAGGGGAGTACTGAAGCTTTCTTT. As protein: CASSSPGQGSTEAFF.

The V gene is TRBV28, the J gene TRBJ2-1; D is possibly TRBD1 (6 bases). The length of the CDR3 is 16 residues. Per germline, CDR1 MDHEN and CDR2 SYDVKM. V lost 7 bases and J 4 bases, leaving 20 bases between the germline ends. The CDR3 region is CASNPEWGPKYNEQFF. The CDR3 coding sequence is TGTGCCAGCAACCCTGAGTGGGGGCCAAAGTACAATGAGCAGTTCTTC.

A note on this clone: An end of the junction does not agree with germline; a read error may underlie this. The J gene is TRBJ1-4, the V gene TRBV30; D remains unclear. Germline CDR1 and CDR2: GTSNPN and SVGIG (reference sequence). This CDR3 spans 13 amino acids. CDR3 in DNA: TGCGGCCAATCGATGGGCCGACGGGAAAAACTGTTTTTT. Translated, it gives CGQSMGRREKLFF.

The chain has TRBV15 and TRBJ2-3, with D unclear. Trimming removed 1 base at V and 1 base at J, with 6 bases between. The CDR3 totals 14 residues. Germline CDR1 is LNHNV and CDR2 is YYDKDF (reference sequence). CDR3 loop: CATSRGEGTDTQYF. CDR3 bases: TGTGCCACCAGCAGAGGAGAAGGCACAGATACGCAGTATTTT. Supplemented by reference TRBV15 and TRBJ2-3, the full variable domain reads DAMVIQNPRYQVTQFGKPVTLSCSQTLNHNVMYWYQQKSSQAPKLLFHYYDKDFNNEADTPDNFQSRRPNTSFCFLDIRSPGLGDTAMYLCATSRGEGTDTQYFGPGTRLTVL.

This clone has more than one count but fewer than ten. The rearrangement uses TRBV9 and TRBJ1-2; TRBD1 might be the D (5 bases). Trimming cost V 2 bases and J 7 bases, with 15 bases left between them. There are 14 residues in the CDR3. The germline gives CDR1 SGDLS, CDR2 YYNGEE. CDR3 sequence: CASSVGVGGSGYTF. CDR3 in DNA: TGTGCCAGCAGCGTCGGGGTGGGGGGTAGTGGCTACACCTTC.

The V gene is TRBV18, the J gene TRBJ2-7; TRBD2 agrees at 12 bases. The CDR3 has 17 amino acids. With 3 bases clipped from V and 3 bases from J, the junction kept 9 bases outside the gene matches. Per germline, CDR1 KGHSH and CDR2 LQKENI. CDR3 loop: CASSPLAGGPLGYEQYF. Written as DNA, the CDR3 is TGTGCCAGCTCACCGCTAGCGGGAGGGCCCTTAGGCTACGAGCAGTACTTC.

The rearrangement uses TRBV30 and TRBJ1-1, with a weak D call TRBD1 (6 bases). Deletions cut 5 bases from V and 11 bases from J, with 21 bases between. The CDR3 length is 13 residues. CDR1 and CDR2 (germline): GTSNPN, SVGIG (reference sequence). The CDR3 loop is CAWGGQSLSRAFF. In DNA, the CDR3 is TGTGCCTGGGGTGGACAGTCCTTGTCCCGTGCTTTCTTT. The full variable domain, with the rest looked up from reference TRBV30 and TRBJ1-1, is SQTIHQWPATLVQPVGSPLSLECTVEGTSNPNLYWYRQAAGRGLQLLFYSVGIGQISSEVPQNLSASRPQDRQFILSSKKLLLSDSGFYLCAWGGQSLSRAFFGQGTRLTVV.

V gene TRBV14 combines with J gene TRBJ1-2; the D is unclear. Germline CDR1 reads SGHDN; CDR2 reads FVKESK. The ends were cut back, 0 bases at V and 8 bases at J, with 10 bases in the middle. The CDR3 is 13 amino acids. The CDR3 nucleotides are TGTGCCAGCAGCCAAGATTTGGGGAGAGGCTACACCTTC. Translating gives CASSQDLGRGYTF.

Note on this clone: One end of the junction fails to match germline, which may point to a read error. The chain has TRBV5-6 and TRBJ2-1, with D perhaps matching TRBD2 (6 bases). The CDR3 totals 15 residues. The germline CDR1 and CDR2 sequences are SGHDT and YYEEEE. CDR3: CARSLGGEPYNEQFF. The CDR3 nucleotides read TGTGCCAGAAGCTTGGGAGGTGAACCATACAATGAGCAGTTCTTC.

The V call is TRBV15, the J call TRBJ2-2; 8 bases agree with TRBD2. CDR3 length: 16 residues. V lost 5 bases and J lost 1; bases outside the gene matches: 6. The germline CDR1 and CDR2 sequences are LNHNV and YYDKDF (reference sequence). The DNA for the CDR3 is TGTGCCACCAGCCTCCGACTAGCGATGAACACCGGGGAGCTGTTTTTT. Its translation: CATSLRLAMNTGELFF.